The next 27 T cell receptor beta chains were all read from a single sample in a study of cytomegalovirus exposure and HLA in healthy donors. With 60 Vbeta and 13 Jbeta primers, the PCR was carried out. TCRdb's copy holds only in-frame clones and misses some; the assay was immunoSEQ multiplex PCR. The sample lists under 250,000 clones, nearly 80% occurring once. Sequenced: PBMCs. The receptors stem from a male donor in good health and CMV-seronegative.

Only a few counts were recorded for this clone. This sequence joins TRBV27 and TRBJ2-1, with a possible D match to TRBD1 (5 bases). The length of the CDR3 is 17 residues. From germline, CDR1 is MNHEY and CDR2 SMNVEV (reference sequence). V lost 1 base and J lost 6, with 19 bases in between. CDR3 sequence (DNA): TGTGCCAGCAGTTTATTCCAAACAGGTTCCCTCCTCAATGAGCAGTTCTTC. This translates into CASSLFQTGSLLNEQFF.

The rearrangement links TRBV6-5 to TRBJ2-7; possible D gene TRBD1, 6 bases. The CDR3 contains 13 residues. Germline-derived CDR1 and CDR2 are MNHEY and SVGAGI. Trimming left V 2 bases short and J 5 bases short, with 10 bases between. The CDR3 spells CASSYNRADEQYF. In DNA, the CDR3 is TGTGCCAGCAGTTACAACAGGGCTGACGAGCAGTACTTC.

CDR3 region: CASSYGTAAYEQYF. The DNA for the CDR3 is TGTGCCAGCAGTTACGGTACAGCGGCCTACGAGCAGTACTTC. V usage is TRBV6-5 and J usage is TRBJ2-7; possibly TRBD2 for D (5 bases). The CDR3 spans 14 residues. The V end was cut by 2 bases, the J end by 2 bases, with 10 bases between. CDR1 is MNHEY, CDR2 SVGAGI, per germline.

The V and J genes are TRBV9 and TRBJ2-1; TRBD2 matches 8 bases. V trimming: 4 bases; J trimming: 0 bases; junction bases outside the gene matches: 3. Germline V gene data show CDR1 as SGDLS and CDR2 as YYNGEE. The CDR3 runs to 15 residues. As DNA, the CDR3 is TGTGCCAGCAGCCCCAGCGGGAGCTCCTACAATGAGCAGTTCTTC. This gives the protein CASSPSGSSYNEQFF.

This clone was counted once. V gene TRBV9 combines with J gene TRBJ1-2; D is ambiguous. This CDR3 is 16 amino acids long. Per the germline V gene, CDR1 is SGDLS and CDR2 is YYNGEE. The germline V and J ends were trimmed by 5 bases and 4 bases, with 21 bases remaining between them. CDR3 sequence: CASSVDHVPEAYGYTF. The CDR3 DNA is TGTGCCAGCAGTGTCGACCACGTCCCGGAGGCCTATGGCTACACCTTC.

V usage is TRBV9 and J usage is TRBJ2-1; maybe TRBD2 (5 bases). Trimming removed 1 base at V and 7 bases at J, with 6 bases between. The germline V gene encodes CDR1 SGDLS and CDR2 YYNGEE. CDR3 length: 12 amino acids. This CDR3 is CASSVTGNEQFF. CDR3 bases: TGTGCCAGCAGCGTAACGGGGAATGAGCAGTTCTTC.

This clone was seen a few times. This chain links TRBV18 with TRBJ2-1; unclear D gene. The CDR3 is 12 residues long. Trimming cost V 2 bases and J 8 bases, with 7 bases left between them. The germline V gene has CDR1 KGHSH and CDR2 LQKENI. The CDR3 sequence: CASSPMRDEQFF. The DNA of the CDR3 is TGTGCCAGCTCACCAATGCGAGATGAGCAGTTCTTC.

The J gene is TRBJ2-1, the V gene TRBV5-1; 8 nucleotides match TRBD1. Trimming took 4 bases from V and 3 from J; bases not matched to a gene: 6. Germline V gene data show CDR1 as SGHRS and CDR2 as YFSETQ. This CDR3 is built from 15 residues. In nucleotides, the CDR3 is TGCGCCAGCAGCAGAACCGGGACAGGCTACAATGAGCAGTTCTTC. This translates into CASSRTGTGYNEQFF.

Worth noting for this clone: Other DNA variants within this sample encode the same CDR3. The chain carries TRBV11-2 and TRBJ2-7; D ambiguous. There are 11 residues in the CDR3. V was cut by 1 base and J by 7 bases, with 5 bases left in between. Germline assignment: CDR1 SGHAT and CDR2 FQNNGV. CDR3 loop: CASSLVAEQYF. The CDR3, as DNA: TGTGCCAGCAGCTTAGTAGCTGAGCAGTACTTC.

The chain is built from TRBV9 and TRBJ2-7, with 9 positions matching TRBD2. Germline V gives CDR1 SGDLS, CDR2 YYNGEE. This CDR3 contains 15 residues. J was trimmed by 2 bases and V by 0 bases; bases with no gene match: 3. The CDR3 is CASSVGASGTYEQYF. The CDR3 nucleotides are TGTGCCAGCAGCGTAGGGGCTAGCGGGACCTACGAGCAGTACTTC.

The sample holds a few counts of this clone. This chain connects TRBV19 to TRBJ1-1; D gene unclear. Germline assignment: CDR1 LNHDA and CDR2 SQIVND (reference sequence). CDR3 length: 14 residues. V was shortened by 0 bases and J by 1 base, with 6 bases between the two germline ends. Written as DNA, the CDR3 is TGTGCCAGTAGTATAGATCGGGGGAACACTGAAGCTTTCTTT. Translating gives CASSIDRGNTEAFF.

This chain connects TRBV28 to TRBJ1-2; 7 nucleotides match TRBD1. The V and J ends lost 8 bases and 3 bases, in that order; junction bases with no gene match: 15. The CDR3 has 16 amino acids. Germline assignment: CDR1 MDHEN and CDR2 SYDVKM. The CDR3 sequence: CASFTGQLGGYYGYTF. The CDR3 bases are TGTGCCAGCTTCACGGGACAGCTTGGGGGCTACTATGGCTACACCTTC.

The chain uses TRBV23-1 and TRBJ2-1; TRBD1 aligns across 12 bases. TRBV23-1 is sorted into the ORF group, with uncertain function. The CDR3 is made up of 18 amino acids. V was clipped by 3 bases and J by 0 bases; unmatched bases: 6. Here the CDR3 DNA reads TGCGCCAGCAGTCACCTCGGGACAGGGGGCTTCTCCTACAATGAGCAGTTCTTC. Translation: CASSHLGTGGFSYNEQFF.

This clone was seen a few times. J is TRBJ1-1 and V is TRBV5-1; the D gene is possibly TRBD1 (5 bases). The V end lost 3 bases, the J end lost 1 base, and 13 bases lay between the germline ends. This CDR3 comprises 15 residues. Germline V lookup: CDR1 SGHRS, CDR2 YFSETQ. For the CDR3, the DNA is TGCGCCAGCAGCTCGGTTGTGGGGCCGAACACTGAAGCTTTCTTT. Protein sequence: CASSSVVGPNTEAFF.

The genes are TRBV30 and TRBJ1-2; D unclear. The V end lost 5 bases, the J end lost 7 bases, and 20 bases lay between the germline ends. This CDR3 comprises 14 residues. CDR1 is GTSNPN, CDR2 SVGIG, per germline (reference sequence). This CDR3 reads CAWVPGLGAGGYTF. The CDR3, as DNA: TGTGCCTGGGTCCCCGGACTAGGCGCAGGTGGCTACACCTTC. The variable domain in full, completed from reference TRBV30 and TRBJ1-2, reads SQTIHQWPATLVQPVGSPLSLECTVEGTSNPNLYWYRQAAGRGLQLLFYSVGIGQISSEVPQNLSASRPQDRQFILSSKKLLLSDSGFYLCAWVPGLGAGGYTFGSGTRLTVV.

The chain carries TRBV6-4 and TRBJ1-2; maybe TRBD1 (6 bases). There are 13 residues in the CDR3. V was pared by 8 bases and J by 4 bases, with 14 bases between. CDR1 and CDR2 from the germline V gene are MRHNA and SNTAGT. The CDR3 sequence is CASGQKQGYGYTF. As DNA, the CDR3 is TGTGCCAGCGGCCAAAAACAGGGCTATGGCTACACCTTC.

The chain uses TRBV4-2 and TRBJ2-1; TRBD2 matches 8 bases. The CDR3 contains 17 residues. Germline V CDR1 and CDR2: LGHNA, YNFKEQ. Unmatched junction bases numbered 11, after V lost 0 bases and J lost 7 bases. The CDR3 DNA sequence: TGTGCCAGCAGCCAAGAAGTCGCCGGGAGGGCACGGAATGAGCAGTTCTTC. Encoded protein: CASSQEVAGRARNEQFF.

This clone has only a few counts. The J gene is TRBJ1-2, the V gene TRBV7-9; TRBD1 matches at 10 bases. The CDR3 is made up of 14 amino acids. Per the germline V gene, CDR1 is SEHNR and CDR2 is FQNEAQ (reference sequence). With V trimmed by 3 bases and J by 2 bases, 0 bases remained unmatched. Here the CDR3 DNA reads TGTGCCAGCAGCTTGGGACAGGGGAACTATGGCTACACCTTC. Residues: CASSLGQGNYGYTF.

In regard to this clone: An end of the junction differs from the germline gene, which may be a read error. This chain uses TRBV5-4 with TRBJ2-5; D is possibly TRBD2 (6 bases). Germline CDR1 is SGHNT and CDR2 is YYREEE (reference sequence). The CDR3 is 16 residues long. In DNA, the CDR3 is TGTGCCAGCAGCTCGGCCGGAGGGCTAAACCAAGAGGCCCAGTACTTC. Encoded protein: CASSSAGGLNQEAQYF.

The gene calls are TRBV29-1 and TRBJ1-1, with D unclear. Germline V gene data show CDR1 as SQVTM and CDR2 as ANQGSEA. The CDR3 consists of 12 residues. V dropped 3 bases and J dropped 7 bases, with 12 bases sitting between them. The CDR3 DNA is TGCAGCGTTGAGGCCGTTGGAGGTGAAGCTTTCTTT. This gives the protein CSVEAVGGEAFF.

The chain links TRBV5-8 to TRBJ1-2; perhaps TRBD1 as D (5 bases). Per the germline V gene, CDR1 is SGHTS and CDR2 is YDEGEE. V shed 0 bases and J shed 5 bases, with 11 bases lying between them. The CDR3 totals 14 residues. The CDR3 coding sequence is TGTGCCAGCAGCTTGGACTTCTCAGGGTATGGCTACACCTTC. This gives the protein CASSLDFSGYGYTF.

Remarks on this clone: Other nucleotide sequences from this sample produce the same CDR3. The V and J genes are TRBV6-4 and TRBJ1-1; 8 nucleotides align to TRBD1. The CDR3 is 13 residues long. Germline CDR1 is MRHNA and CDR2 is SNTAGT. The V gene end was trimmed by 8 bases and the J gene end by 4 bases; junction bases not matched to a gene: 6. CDR3 coding DNA: TGTGCCAGCTCAGACAGGGGTGGCACTGAAGCTTTCTTT. Translation: CASSDRGGTEAFF.

This clone was detected only once. The chain couples TRBV7-3 to TRBJ2-3; no reliable D call. The V end lost 2 bases, the J end lost 4 bases, and 10 bases lay between the germline ends. Germline V gene lookup returns CDR1 SGHTA and CDR2 FQGTGA. This CDR3 has 14 residues. Here the CDR3 reads CASSLSLGADTQYF. DNA for the CDR3: TGTGCCAGCAGCTTATCTCTAGGCGCAGATACGCAGTATTTT. The entire variable domain, with the rest obtained from reference TRBV7-3 and TRBJ2-3, is as follows: GAGVSQTPSNKVTEKGKYVELRCDPISGHTALYWYRQSLGQGPEFLIYFQGTGAADDSGLPNDRFFAVRPEGSVSTLKIQRTERGDSAVYLCASSLSLGADTQYFGPGTRLTVL.

The chain carries TRBV4-1 and TRBJ1-1; perhaps TRBD1 as D (5 bases). CDR3 length equals 14 residues. The ends were cut back, 4 bases at V and 3 bases at J, with 12 bases in the middle. Germline CDR1 and CDR2: MGHRA and YSYEKL. CDR3 DNA sequence: TGCGCCAGCAGCCCCCATGGGGCCGACACTGAAGCTTTCTTT. This sequence encodes CASSPHGADTEAFF.

This rearrangement joins TRBV27 to TRBJ2-5; TRBD2 might be the D (6 bases). Germline V CDR1 and CDR2: MNHEY, SMNVEV (reference sequence). The CDR3 totals 13 residues. The V gene lost 7 bases and the J gene lost 4 bases, with 13 bases spanning the gap. CDR3 in DNA: TGTGCCAGCATATCAGCCGGGGGAGAGACCCAGTACTTC. Its protein product is CASISAGGETQYF.

This rearrangement joins TRBV27 to TRBJ2-3; tentatively, D is TRBD1 (5 bases). This CDR3 has 13 amino acids. CDR1 is MNHEY and CDR2 is SMNVEV in the germline V gene (reference sequence). Trimming left V 9 bases short and J 1 base short, with 11 bases between. The CDR3 nucleotides are TGTGCCAGTTTAGTCAGGGGCACAGATACGCAGTATTTT. This translates into CASLVRGTDTQYF.

The chain couples TRBV19 to TRBJ2-7, with TRBD1 as a possible D gene (6 bases). The CDR3 runs to 14 residues. V was clipped by 9 bases and J by 0 bases, with 15 bases between them. The V gene's germline CDR1 is LNHDA and CDR2 SQIVND (reference sequence). This chain's CDR3 is CASSSGTTSYEQYF. CDR3 in DNA: TGTGCCAGCAGCTCCGGGACAACCTCCTACGAGCAGTACTTC.